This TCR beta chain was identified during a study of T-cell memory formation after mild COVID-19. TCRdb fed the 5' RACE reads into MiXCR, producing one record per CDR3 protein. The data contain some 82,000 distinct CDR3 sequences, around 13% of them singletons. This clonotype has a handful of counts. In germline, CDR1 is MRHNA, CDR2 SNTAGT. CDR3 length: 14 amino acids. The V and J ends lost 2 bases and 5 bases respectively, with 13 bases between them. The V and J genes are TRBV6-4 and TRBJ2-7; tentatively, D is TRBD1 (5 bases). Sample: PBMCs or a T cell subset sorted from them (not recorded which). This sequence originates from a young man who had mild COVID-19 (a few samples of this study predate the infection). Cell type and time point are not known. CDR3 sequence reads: CASSDIGDSHEQYF. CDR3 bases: TGTGCCAGCAGTGACATCGGAGACAGTCACGAGCAGTACTTC.